This T cell receptor (beta chain) was sequenced during a study of blood T cell repertoires in COVID-19. Sequencing was performed with immunoSEQ multiplex PCR; in TCRdb, only in-frame clones are kept and a portion is missing. The table shows hundreds of thousands of clones, with roughly 79% occurring only once. Enrollment of patients from Seattle took place during active infection, with longitudinal follow-up. CDR1 is SGDLS and CDR2 is YYNGEE in the germline V gene. This CDR3 is built from 14 residues. V lost 0 bases, J lost 4 bases, and 8 bases lay in between. The source of this sequence is a woman aged 80 or over with COVID-19, enrolled during active disease. Specimen: peripheral blood. J is TRBJ1-5 and V is TRBV9; a weak D match, TRBD1 (5 bases). The CDR3: CASSVGQSNQPQHF. The CDR3 region has the DNA TGTGCCAGCAGCGTAGGACAGTCAAATCAGCCCCAGCATTTT.